This T cell receptor (beta chain) emerged from a study of T cells in localized non-small cell lung cancer. Regarding the study as a whole: Maximal T cell clonality occurred in uninvolved adjacent lung, with tumor ranking below it. Heterogeneity is still possible, as just one tumor region was sequenced.

This table comes from immunoSEQ multiplex PCR, and its TCRdb copy is limited to in-frame clones, with some not included. The sample contains about 24,000 clones, roughly 87% of which appear only once. In regard to this clone: Its cognate antigen is unknown.

Trimming cost V 5 bases and J 2 bases, with 12 bases left between them. The CDR3 length is 13 residues. In germline, CDR1 is GTSNPN, CDR2 SVGIG (reference sequence). This receptor was taken from an older male donor with stage I squamous cell lung carcinoma. V is TRBV30 and J is TRBJ1-1; D possibly corresponds to TRBD1 (5 bases). The sequences come from peripheral blood, collected before any cancer treatment. CDR3 DNA: TGTGCCTGGGTGCGTCAGGGAAACACTGAAGCTTTCTTT. Translated: CAWVRQGNTEAFF.